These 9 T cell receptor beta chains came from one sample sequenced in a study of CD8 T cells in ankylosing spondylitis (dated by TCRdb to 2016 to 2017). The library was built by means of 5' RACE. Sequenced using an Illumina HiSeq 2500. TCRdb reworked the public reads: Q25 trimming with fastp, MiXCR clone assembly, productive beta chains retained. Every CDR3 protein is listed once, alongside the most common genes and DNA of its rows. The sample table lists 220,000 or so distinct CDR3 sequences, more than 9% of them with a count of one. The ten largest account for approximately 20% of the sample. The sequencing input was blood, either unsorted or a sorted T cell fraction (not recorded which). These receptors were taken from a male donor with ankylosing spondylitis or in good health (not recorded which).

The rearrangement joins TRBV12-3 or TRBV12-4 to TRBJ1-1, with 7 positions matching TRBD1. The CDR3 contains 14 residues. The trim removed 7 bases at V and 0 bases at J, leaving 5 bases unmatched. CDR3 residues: CASTGTALNTEAFF. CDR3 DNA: TGTGCCAGCACCGGGACAGCTTTGAACACTGAAGCTTTCTTT.

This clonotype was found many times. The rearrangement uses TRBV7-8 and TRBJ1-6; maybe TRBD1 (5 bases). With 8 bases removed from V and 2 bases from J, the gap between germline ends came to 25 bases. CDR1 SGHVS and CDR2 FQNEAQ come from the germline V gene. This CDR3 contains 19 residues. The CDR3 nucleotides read TGTGCCAGCTCCGGCCCCCTGGGCAGGGTAGGAGCCTATAATTCACCCCTCCACTTT. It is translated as CASSGPLGRVGAYNSPLHF.

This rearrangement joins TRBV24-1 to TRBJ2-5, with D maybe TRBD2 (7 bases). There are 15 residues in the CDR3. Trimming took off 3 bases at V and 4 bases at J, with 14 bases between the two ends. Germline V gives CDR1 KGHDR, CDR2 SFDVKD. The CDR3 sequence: CATSDPSGEGETQYF. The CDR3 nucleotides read TGTGCCACCAGTGATCCATCAGGGGAGGGAGAGACCCAGTACTTC.

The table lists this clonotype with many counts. As DNA, the CDR3 is TGTGCCATCTTGAGGGGAAGCTCCTACGAGCAGTACTTC. Translation: CAILRGSSYEQYF. The J gene is TRBJ2-7, the V gene TRBV10-3, with D perhaps given as TRBD1 or TRBD2 (5 bases each). There are 13 residues in the CDR3. Germline V gene lookup returns CDR1 ENHRY and CDR2 SYGVKD. Trimming removed 8 bases from V and 0 bases from J, with 11 bases in between.

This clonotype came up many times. The CDR3 DNA sequence: TGTGCCAGCAGCCAAGACCTCGCGGGGGCCCAGTATTTT. It translates to CASSQDLAGAQYF. The rearrangement links TRBV14 to TRBJ2-3; the D gene is possibly TRBD2 (7 bases). The CDR3 runs to 13 residues. Trimming shortened V by 0 bases and J by 12 bases, and 13 bases separated the two germline ends. CDR1 and CDR2 from the germline V gene are SGHDN and FVKESK.

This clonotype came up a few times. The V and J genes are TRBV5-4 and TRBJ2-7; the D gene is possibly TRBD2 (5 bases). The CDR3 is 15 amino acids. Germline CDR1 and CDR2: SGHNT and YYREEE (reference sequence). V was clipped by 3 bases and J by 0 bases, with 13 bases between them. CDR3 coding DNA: TGTGCCAGCAGCTCAGGACGGAGGAGCTCCTACGAGCAGTACTTC. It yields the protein CASSSGRRSSYEQYF.

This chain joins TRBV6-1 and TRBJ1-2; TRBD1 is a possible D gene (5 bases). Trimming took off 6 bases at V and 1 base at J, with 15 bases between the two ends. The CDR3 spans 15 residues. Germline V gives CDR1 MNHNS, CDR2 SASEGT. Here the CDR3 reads CASRPPTARNYGYTF. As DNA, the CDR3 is TGTGCCAGCAGGCCCCCGACAGCACGTAACTATGGCTACACCTTC.

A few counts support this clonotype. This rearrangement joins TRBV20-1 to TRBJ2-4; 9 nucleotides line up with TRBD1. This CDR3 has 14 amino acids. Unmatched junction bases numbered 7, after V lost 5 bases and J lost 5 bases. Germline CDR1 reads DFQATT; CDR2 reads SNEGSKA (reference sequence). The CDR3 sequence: CSAGYRDRENIQYF. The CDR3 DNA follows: TGCAGTGCTGGCTACCGGGACAGGGAAAACATTCAGTACTTC.

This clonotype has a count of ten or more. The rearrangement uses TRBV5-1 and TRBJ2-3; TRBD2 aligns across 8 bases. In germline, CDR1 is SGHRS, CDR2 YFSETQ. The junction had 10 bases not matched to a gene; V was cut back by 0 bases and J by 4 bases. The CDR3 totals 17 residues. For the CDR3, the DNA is TGCGCCAGCAGCTTGGTAGTAGCGGGGCCATCCTCAGATACGCAGTATTTT. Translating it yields CASSLVVAGPSSDTQYF.